The 10 T cell receptor beta chains below were found in one sample sequenced in a study of a mutant IDH1 vaccine in newly diagnosed glioma. Time point described: baseline, week 1 (first vaccination visit). Regarding treatment: pre-vaccination baseline after standard-of-care therapy. Produced via immunoSEQ multiplex PCR; TCRdb's table is partial and in-frame only. The repertoire holds 25,000 to 35,000 clones, almost 85% seen once, with roughly a fifth in the top ten. The sequences come from PBMCs, collected from a glioma patient treated with radiotherapy, temozolomide or both. Receptors were obtained from a man between 25 and 39 years old with glioma.

The chain combines TRBV28 with TRBJ1-1; D is unclear. The CDR3 loop spans 10 amino acids. Trimming pared 5 bases from V and 7 bases from J, leaving 5 bases between. In germline, CDR1 is MDHEN, CDR2 SYDVKM. The CDR3 spells CASSGYEAFF. Written as DNA, the CDR3 is TGTGCCAGCAGTGGATATGAAGCTTTCTTT.

The V call is TRBV7-9, the J call TRBJ2-3; D not resolved. The germline CDR1 and CDR2 sequences are SEHNR and FQNEAQ (reference sequence). The CDR3 has 14 residues. The V and J ends lost 1 base and 4 bases respectively, with 9 bases between them. CDR3 nucleotide sequence: TGTGCCAGCAGCTTAGACCAACACTCAGATACGCAGTATTTT. Translated: CASSLDQHSDTQYF.

The rearrangement links TRBV4-1 to TRBJ2-2; the D gene is possibly TRBD2 (6 bases). The germline V gene has CDR1 MGHRA and CDR2 YSYEKL. There are 14 residues in the CDR3. Trimming removed 1 base from V and 9 bases from J, with 12 bases in between. Written as DNA, the CDR3 is TGCGCCAGCAGCCAAGTGGAGGGCCTCCGGGAGCTGTTTTTT. It yields the protein CASSQVEGLRELFF.

This rearrangement joins TRBV5-4 to TRBJ1-2; D is perhaps TRBD1 (5 bases). V was clipped by 3 bases and J by 6 bases, with 18 bases between them. The germline V gene has CDR1 SGHNT and CDR2 YYREEE (reference sequence). The CDR3 sequence is 15 residues long. The chain's CDR3 is CASSSQAAGLNGYTF. DNA for the CDR3: TGTGCCAGCAGCTCCCAGGCTGCGGGGCTGAATGGCTACACCTTC.

This rearrangement joins TRBV7-8 to TRBJ2-7; a possible D gene is TRBD1 (5 bases). The germline V gene has CDR1 SGHVS and CDR2 FQNEAQ. Trimming removed 7 bases from V and 2 bases from J, with 15 bases in between. This CDR3 is built from 14 residues. Here the CDR3 reads CASKGQAVTYEQYF. CDR3 nucleotides: TGTGCCAGCAAGGGGCAGGCGGTGACCTACGAGCAGTACTTC.

The chain carries TRBV6-1 and TRBJ1-5; TRBD1 might be the D (5 bases). Per germline, CDR1 MNHNS and CDR2 SASEGT. Trimming shortened V by 6 bases and J by 10 bases, and 13 bases separated the two germline ends. The CDR3 length is 12 residues. CDR3 sequence (DNA): TGTGCCAGCAGCCCTCCCCGGGACCCCCAGCATTTT. This encodes CASSPPRDPQHF.

The CDR3 DNA is TGTGCCAGCAGCCATTTCACCGGGGAGCTGTTTTTT. It specifies CASSHFTGELFF. The chain joins TRBV7-3 to TRBJ2-2; no clear D. Trimming removed 5 bases at V and 4 bases at J, with 5 bases between. This CDR3 has 12 amino acids. The germline CDR1 and CDR2 sequences are SGHTA and FQGTGA.

This clone was seen a single time. This chain joins TRBV6-4 and TRBJ1-5; a weak D match, TRBD1 (5 bases). This CDR3 is 16 amino acids long. Trimming took 3 bases from V and 0 from J, leaving 12 bases between them. Germline lookup yields CDR1 MRHNA and CDR2 SNTAGT. The CDR3 loop is CASSEASGDSNQPQHF. The CDR3 bases are TGTGCCAGCAGTGAAGCCTCGGGGGATAGCAATCAGCCCCAGCATTTT.

This clone has only one observation. The chain uses TRBV5-1 and TRBJ1-1; D ambiguous. The V gene's germline CDR1 is SGHRS and CDR2 YFSETQ. The germline V and J ends were trimmed by 4 bases and 5 bases, with 6 bases remaining between them. CDR3 size: 11 residues. The CDR3 region is CASSISTEAFF. CDR3 sequence (DNA): TGCGCCAGCAGCATATCAACTGAAGCTTTCTTT.

This chain joins TRBV29-1 and TRBJ2-2; D is perhaps TRBD1 (5 bases). The CDR3 runs 14 residues. Germline V CDR1 and CDR2: SQVTM, ANQGSEA. The ends were cut back, 3 bases at V and 3 bases at J, with 11 bases in the middle. CDR3 nucleotide sequence: TGCAGCGTTGACTCAGGGCGCCACACCGGGGAGCTGTTTTTT. Translation: CSVDSGRHTGELFF.